What follows are 22 T cell receptor beta chains derived from one specimen sequenced in a study of shared clonotypes between healthy human individuals (dated by TCRdb to 2020 to 2021). Library creation used the immunoSEQ multiplex PCR assay. In TCRdb, the immuneACCESS table is reduced to in-frame sequences with V and J assigned. These tables do not hold every clone; where another copy was compared, an unresolved V gene accounts for under half, and the others remain unexplained. This sample holds roughly 2.1 million clones; 90% to 95% were observed only once. 1.7% of the sample belongs to the ten largest clones. CD8 naive samples were obtained by positive selection for CCR7 among CD45RO-negative cells, yielding a CD45RA+CCR7+ population from which TemRA cells were excluded. Sequencing input: naive CD8+ T cells from PBMCs. According to the study, the label for this sample's cell subset or site signals: CD45RA+CCR7+. These receptor sequences come from a man aged 18 to 30 in good health. Some clones in this sample may be carry-over from other donors' samples.

The chain links TRBV5-6 to TRBJ1-3, with 8 bases that match TRBD1. This CDR3 is 15 amino acids long. After removal of 2 bases from V and 4 bases from J, the junction contained 5 bases not matched to a gene. Germline V gene sequence: CDR1 SGHDT, CDR2 YYEEEE. CDR3 sequence reads: CASSLGQGPGNTIYF. CDR3 bases: TGTGCCAGCAGCTTAGGACAGGGCCCAGGAAACACCATATATTTT.

The gene calls are TRBV5-1 and TRBJ2-7; TRBD2 matches 9 bases. With V trimmed by 2 bases and J by 1 base, 7 bases remained unmatched. Germline CDR1 and CDR2: SGHRS and YFSETQ. The CDR3 is 16 amino acids. CDR3 sequence reads: CASSFVSGSLSYEQYF. The DNA for the CDR3 is TGCGCCAGCAGCTTCGTTAGCGGGAGCCTATCCTACGAGCAGTACTTC. Full variable domain (remainder filled in from reference TRBV5-1 and TRBJ2-7): KAGVTQTPRYLIKTRGQQVTLSCSPISGHRSVSWYQQTPGQGLQFLFEYFSETQRNKGNFPGRFSGRQFSNSRSEMNVSTLELGDSALYLCASSFVSGSLSYEQYFGPGTRLTVT.

The J gene is TRBJ2-5, the V gene TRBV10-2; TRBD2 matches at 8 bases. The V gene's germline CDR1 is WSHSY and CDR2 SAAADI. The CDR3 consists of 13 residues. The V gene end was trimmed by 6 bases and the J gene end by 5 bases; junction bases not matched to a gene: 5. CDR3 in amino acids: CASSGRGWETQYF. CDR3 DNA: TGCGCCAGCAGCGGGAGGGGGTGGGAGACCCAGTACTTC.

As for this clone: Other DNA sequences in the sample encode the same CDR3. The chain recombines TRBV28 with TRBJ2-1; D gene ambiguous. Per germline, CDR1 MDHEN and CDR2 SYDVKM. This CDR3 contains 12 residues. V was clipped by 6 bases and J by 4 bases, with 7 bases between them. DNA for the CDR3: TGTGCCAGCAGCCCGGAGTACAATGAGCAGTTCTTC. It yields the protein CASSPEYNEQFF.

The chain carries TRBV7-9 and TRBJ2-1, with D tentatively TRBD1 or TRBD2 (5 bases each). The ends were cut back, 11 bases at V and 7 bases at J, with 21 bases in the middle. CDR3 size: 14 residues. In germline, CDR1 is SEHNR, CDR2 FQNEAQ (reference sequence). Here the CDR3 DNA reads TGTGCCGGACTCCGGGACCCTTGGGTGAATGAGCAGTTCTTC. Encoded protein: CAGLRDPWVNEQFF.

The genes are TRBV2 and TRBJ2-2; 10 bases fit TRBD2. With 8 bases clipped from V and 5 bases from J, the junction kept 8 bases outside the gene matches. Per germline, CDR1 SNHLY and CDR2 FYNNEI. The CDR3 sequence is 15 residues long. The CDR3 nucleotides read TGTGCCAGCCGGCTAGCGGGAGTTCTAACCGGGGAGCTGTTTTTT. It is translated as CASRLAGVLTGELFF.

The V call is TRBV19, the J call TRBJ2-2; D is ambiguous. Trimming removed 3 bases from V and 5 bases from J, with 7 bases in between. The CDR3 extends over 13 amino acids. CDR1 is LNHDA and CDR2 is SQIVND in the germline V gene (reference sequence). CDR3 nucleotides: TGTGCCAGTAGTATTATAGATACCGGGGAGCTGTTTTTT. Residues: CASSIIDTGELFF.

The chain recombines TRBV2 with TRBJ1-2; no clear D. V lost 5 bases and J 4 bases, leaving 14 bases between the germline ends. This CDR3 is 14 amino acids long. Germline loops: CDR1 SNHLY, CDR2 FYNNEI. The CDR3: CASSQTHTGYGYTF. DNA for the CDR3: TGTGCCAGCAGTCAGACCCATACTGGCTATGGCTACACCTTC.

The CDR3 spells CASGHSSYEQYF. CDR3 DNA sequence: TGCGCCTCTGGGCACAGCTCCTACGAGCAGTACTTC. The J gene is TRBJ2-7, the V gene TRBV5-1; D is undetermined. This CDR3 is built from 12 residues. V was shortened by 10 bases and J by 0 bases, with 11 bases between the two germline ends. CDR1 and CDR2 (germline): SGHRS, YFSETQ.

This chain uses TRBV29-1 with TRBJ2-3; 13 bases map to TRBD2. Germline V gene lookup returns CDR1 SQVTM and CDR2 ANQGSEA. V shed 7 bases and J 7 bases; nucleotides not matched to a gene: 20. The CDR3 has 18 residues. In DNA, the CDR3 is TGCAGCGCCGACCCAGGACTAGCGGGAGTCGGGATTATCAATACGCAGTATTTT. This translates into CSADPGLAGVGIINTQYF.

Concerning this clone: The sample holds other DNA sequences that translate to the same CDR3. This chain connects TRBV27 to TRBJ2-1; no clear D. The CDR3 is 14 amino acids. Germline V gives CDR1 MNHEY, CDR2 SMNVEV (reference sequence). Between the trimmed V and J ends, which lost 2 bases and 0 bases, there was a span of 5 bases. DNA for the CDR3: TGTGCCAGCAGTTTAGGACCCTCCTACAATGAGCAGTTCTTC. Amino acid sequence: CASSLGPSYNEQFF.

Comments on this clone: Within the sample, other DNA sequences also encode this same CDR3. The V and J genes are TRBV7-9 and TRBJ2-7, with TRBD1 matching over 7 bases. V trimming: 5 bases; J trimming: 1 base; junction bases outside the gene matches: 8. Germline CDR1 and CDR2: SEHNR and FQNEAQ (reference sequence). This CDR3 comprises 15 residues. CDR3 coding DNA: TGTGCCAGCAGCCCGAGAGACAGGGCATCCTACGAGCAGTACTTC. Encoded protein: CASSPRDRASYEQYF.

This chain links TRBV14 with TRBJ2-7; D gene ambiguous. V lost 3 bases to trimming and J lost 2 bases, with 5 bases between them. The CDR3 covers 12 residues. The germline V gene encodes CDR1 SGHDN and CDR2 FVKESK. The CDR3, as DNA: TGTGCCAGCAGCCACAGGACCTACGAGCAGTACTTC. Translating it yields CASSHRTYEQYF.

This clone was seen more than once but under ten times. The V call is TRBV9, the J call TRBJ2-7; no definite D call. The CDR3 is made up of 12 amino acids. CDR1 and CDR2 from the germline V gene are SGDLS and YYNGEE. V was clipped by 4 bases and J by 7 bases, with 12 bases between them. The CDR3 nucleotides read TGTGCCAGCAGCCCCGGACCAAGTGAGCAGTACTTC. Its protein is CASSPGPSEQYF.

The chain employs TRBV27 and TRBJ2-4; D may match TRBD1 or TRBD2 (8 bases each). This CDR3 comprises 18 residues. Germline CDR1 and CDR2: MNHEY and SMNVEV (reference sequence). Trimming cost V 1 base and J 2 bases, with 18 bases left between them. The CDR3 reads CASSLLSGGGRTKNIQYF. As DNA, the CDR3 is TGTGCCAGCAGTTTATTGTCAGGGGGCGGGAGGACCAAAAACATTCAGTACTTC.

The rearrangement joins TRBV6-4 to TRBJ1-2; D gene ambiguous. Per germline, CDR1 MRHNA and CDR2 SNTAGT. V lost 0 bases and J 7 bases, leaving 9 bases between the germline ends. The CDR3 extends over 13 amino acids. CDR3 in amino acids: CASSDSIRGGYTF. CDR3 in DNA: TGTGCCAGCAGTGACTCGATCCGGGGTGGCTACACCTTC.

The chain links TRBV5-8 to TRBJ1-5; D uncertain. The CDR3 spans 15 residues. Looked up from germline, CDR1 is SGHTS and CDR2 is YDEGEE. Trimming removed 0 bases from V and 0 bases from J, with 7 bases in between. CDR3 loop: CASSLGQASNQPQHF. DNA of the CDR3: TGTGCCAGCAGCTTGGGGCAGGCTAGCAATCAGCCCCAGCATTTT. The full variable domain, rest sourced from reference TRBV5-8 and TRBJ1-5, is EAGVTQSPTHLIKTRGQQATLRCSPISGHTSVYWYQQALGLGLQFLLWYDEGEERNRGNFPPRFSGRQFPNYSSELNVNALELEDSALYLCASSLGQASNQPQHFGDGTRLSIL.

The gene calls are TRBV2 and TRBJ2-7, with a weak D call TRBD2 (6 bases). Germline CDR1 reads SNHLY; CDR2 reads FYNNEI. Trimming left V 3 bases short and J 2 bases short, with 17 bases between. The CDR3 has 16 residues. The DNA of the CDR3 is TGTGCCAGCAGTGAGTCGGGGGAAGTCGAAACCTACGAGCAGTACTTC. Translating gives CASSESGEVETYEQYF. Full variable domain (outside the CDR3, taken from reference TRBV2 and TRBJ2-7): EPEVTQTPSHQVTQMGQEVILRCVPISNHLYFYWYRQILGQKVEFLVSFYNNEISEKSEIFDDQFSVERPDGSNFTLKIRSTKLEDSAMYFCASSESGEVETYEQYFGPGTRLTVT.

The chain carries TRBV19 and TRBJ1-1; TRBD1 is a possible D gene (5 bases). In germline, CDR1 is LNHDA, CDR2 SQIVND (reference sequence). The V end was cut by 10 bases, the J end by 1 base, with 19 bases between. The CDR3 has 15 residues. CDR3 region: CATKPAAGTNTEAFF. CDR3 coding DNA: TGTGCCACCAAGCCCGCGGCAGGGACGAACACTGAAGCTTTCTTT.

This clone was observed a few times. The chain is built from TRBV29-1 and TRBJ1-1; D ambiguous. The CDR3 is made up of 11 amino acids. V lost 7 bases and J 1 base, leaving 7 bases between the germline ends. In germline, CDR1 is SQVTM, CDR2 ANQGSEA. CDR3 in amino acids: CSGYRNTEAFF. The CDR3 DNA is TGCAGCGGTTACAGGAACACTGAAGCTTTCTTT.

This sequence joins TRBV27 and TRBJ2-7, with TRBD2 matching over 9 bases. The length of the CDR3 is 14 residues. Germline V gives CDR1 MNHEY, CDR2 SMNVEV (reference sequence). V lost 1 base, J lost 6 bases, and 4 bases stayed unmatched. In DNA, the CDR3 is TGTGCCAGCAGTTTATTGGCGGGAGGGGTCGAGCAGTACTTC. As protein: CASSLLAGGVEQYF.

Turning to this clone: Other DNA sequences of this sample code for an identical CDR3. The rearrangement uses TRBV7-9 and TRBJ2-7, with TRBD2 identical over 12 bases. The V gene's germline CDR1 is SEHNR and CDR2 FQNEAQ (reference sequence). The CDR3 length is 15 residues. Trimming took 5 bases from V and 0 from J; bases not matched to a gene: 2. DNA of the CDR3: TGTGCCAGCAGCGCGACTAGCGGGAGCTCCTACGAGCAGTACTTC. Translating gives CASSATSGSSYEQYF.